These T cell receptor beta chains were read from a single sample in a study of blood T cell repertoires in COVID-19. This table comes from immunoSEQ multiplex PCR, and its TCRdb copy is limited to in-frame clones, with some not included. Of 100,000 to 120,000 clones detected, around 79% appear once; the ten largest clones hold approximately 16%. Sequenced sample: peripheral blood. The receptors originated from a woman older than 75 with active or convalescent COVID-19. The CDR3 runs from the conserved cysteine through the conserved F or W. D genes are given only for firm matches. Clone size appears in some rows only: once, few, many, or a class for an expanded clone.

TGTGCCAGCAGCCCCGGCGGGGCCGGTTACACCGGGGAGCTGTTTTTT | CASSPGGAGYTGELFF | 16 | NA | NA | TRBJ2-2 | TRBV7-9
TGCGCCAGCAGGGGACAGGGGGCTGCAGAGACCCAGTACTTC | CASRGQGAAETQYF | 14 | TRBD1 | NA | TRBJ2-5 | TRBV5-1
TGTGCCAGCAACCCTGGGACTAGCGGGAGGACAGATACGCAGTATTTT | CASNPGTSGRTDTQYF | 16 | TRBD2 | NA | TRBJ2-3 | TRBV5-8
TGCGCCAGCAGCTTGGGAGGGGGCAGCGCTGAAGCTTTCTTT | CASSLGGGSAEAFF | 14 | TRBD1 | NA | TRBJ1-1 | TRBV5-1
TGTGCCAGCAGTTTAATTAGCGGGATATCCACCGGGGAGCTGTTTTTT | CASSLISGISTGELFF | 16 | TRBD2 | NA | TRBJ2-2 | TRBV27
TGTGCCAGCAGCCTAAGACTAGCGGGAGGGCATGAGCAGTTCTTC | CASSLRLAGGHEQFF | 15 | TRBD2 | NA | TRBJ2-1 | TRBV4-2
TGTGCCAGCAGCTTGGCTTCTCGGGATACTAACTATGGCTACACCTTC | CASSLASRDTNYGYTF | 16 | NA | NA | TRBJ1-2 | TRBV5-4
TGTGCCAGCAGCTCCCAACTAGCGGGAGGGTTAGATACGCAGTATTTT | CASSSQLAGGLDTQYF | 16 | TRBD2 | few | TRBJ2-3 | TRBV5-4
TGTGCCAGCAGCTTAGATGGCGGTTGGGAGACCCAGTACTTC | CASSLDGGWETQYF | 14 | NA | few | TRBJ2-5 | TRBV7-9
TGTGCCAGCACTAGCACAGATACGCAGTATTTT | CASTSTDTQYF | 11 | NA | NA | TRBJ2-3 | TRBV6-6